The next 2 T cell receptor beta chains were all read from a single sample in a study of TIL therapy for anti-PD-1-resistant metastatic lung cancer. The sample's time point: pre-treatment sample, taken before nivolumab and TIL therapy. Tumor tissue came from excised metastases, mostly pleural nodules or supraclavicular lymph nodes. Sequencing used immunoSEQ v3. The table came from immunoSEQ multiplex PCR; TCRdb's copy has only in-frame clones and leaves some out. The sample lists 25,000 to 30,000 clones, around 70% occurring once. Sequenced material: tumor tissue, taken at baseline. The receptors come from a person between 25 and 80 years old with non-small cell lung cancer.

In its sample, this clone was seen a few times. J is TRBJ1-6 and V is TRBV2, with 9 bases identical to TRBD1. Germline V gene data show CDR1 as SNHLY and CDR2 as FYNNEI. V dropped 5 bases and J dropped 9; count of bases not matched to a gene: 5. The CDR3 consists of 14 residues. The DNA of the CDR3 is TGTGCCAGCAGTAGGGGACAGGGACCTTCACCCCTCCACTTT. Translated, it gives CASSRGQGPSPLHF.

This clone has more than one count but fewer than ten. The chain employs TRBV19 and TRBJ2-3; 7 bases align to TRBD2. Germline V gene data show CDR1 as LNHDA and CDR2 as SQIVND (reference sequence). The CDR3 spans 15 residues. J was trimmed by 0 bases and V by 4 bases; bases with no gene match: 4. The CDR3 loop reads CASSSWGGSTDTQYF. The CDR3 region has the DNA TGTGCCAGTAGTAGCTGGGGGGGGAGCACAGATACGCAGTATTTT.